These T cell receptor beta chains were read from a single sample in a study of blood T cell repertoires in COVID-19. Assay: immunoSEQ multiplex PCR; the TCRdb copy retains only in-frame clones and omits some. Here the sample spans 300,000 to 450,000 clones, roughly nine tenths being singletons. Sequenced input: peripheral blood. These receptor sequences come from a woman in her twenties or thirties with COVID-19, enrolled during active disease. Each CDR3 is given with its conserved first and last residue. A D gene is named only where the DNA matches it firmly. Only some rows state a clone size, as once, few, many or a class for expanded clones.

J gene,V gene,D gene,clone size,CDR3 protein,CDR3 DNA
TRBJ2-5,TRBV7-9,.,.,CASSLNVGETQYF,TGTGCCAGCAGCTTAAATGTCGGGGAGACCCAGTACTTC
TRBJ2-5,TRBV29-1,.,.,CSDSFQETQYF,TGCAGCGACAGTTTTCAAGAGACCCAGTACTTC
TRBJ1-2,TRBV28,.,.,CASSWDTQGGYGYTF,TGTGCCAGCAGCTGGGACACCCAAGGTGGCTATGGCTACACCTTC
TRBJ2-1,TRBV7-6,TRBD2,.,CASSLIIGTSGRGEQFF,TGTGCCAGCAGCTTAATTATTGGGACTAGCGGGAGGGGCGAGCAGTTCTTC
TRBJ1-3,TRBV6-5,.,.,CASSRRIGNTIYF,TGTGCCAGCAGTCGCAGGATAGGAAACACCATATATTTT
TRBJ2-3,TRBV4-3,TRBD1,.,CASSQNHRGPDTQYF,TGCGCCAGCAGCCAGAATCACAGGGGCCCAGATACGCAGTATTTT
TRBJ2-1,TRBV4-3,.,.,CASSQDSRDNEQFF,TGCGCCAGCAGCCAAGACTCCAGGGACAATGAGCAGTTCTTC
TRBJ2-6,TRBV7-9,.,.,CAGSPGANVLTF,TGTGCAGGGAGCCCTGGGGCCAACGTCCTGACTTTC
TRBJ2-7,TRBV19,.,.,CASSSQAESSYEQYF,TGTGCCAGTAGTAGTCAAGCGGAAAGCTCCTACGAGCAGTACTTC
TRBJ1-2,TRBV2,.,.,CASNLQGEDYGYTF,TGTGCCAGCAATCTACAGGGAGAAGACTATGGCTACACCTTC
TRBJ2-1,TRBV30,TRBD2,.,CAWNLAGSEQFF,TGTGCCTGGAACTTAGCGGGGAGTGAGCAGTTCTTC
TRBJ1-2,TRBV19,.,.,CASSIGGGVNYGYTF,TGTGCCAGTAGTATAGGGGGAGGGGTTAACTATGGCTACACCTTC
TRBJ1-2,TRBV5-1,.,.,CASSAAPGTWGYTF,TGCGCCAGCAGCGCCGCCCCCGGGACATGGGGCTACACCTTC
TRBJ2-1,TRBV2,TRBD2,.,CASSEGAASGYNEQFF,TGTGCCAGCAGTGAAGGGGCAGCTAGCGGCTACAATGAGCAGTTCTTC
TRBJ2-1,TRBV7-2,TRBD2,.,CASSFRLAANNEQFF,TGTGCCAGCAGCTTTCGGCTAGCGGCCAACAATGAGCAGTTCTTC
TRBJ1-5,TRBV5-1,TRBD1,.,CASSLDLQGNQPQHF,TGCGCCAGCAGCTTGGATCTACAGGGGAATCAGCCCCAGCATTTT
TRBJ2-1,TRBV11-2,TRBD1,once,CASSVGQGSYNEQFF,TGTGCCAGCAGCGTGGGACAGGGGTCCTACAATGAGCAGTTCTTC
TRBJ2-3,TRBV6-2/TRBV6-3,.,.,CASSYSRREGTDTQYF,TGTGCCAGCAGTTACTCCCGCAGGGAGGGCACAGATACGCAGTATTTT
TRBJ2-1,TRBV19,TRBD2,.,CAISSGRERQSSYNEQFF,TGTGCCATTTCCTCGGGGCGGGAGCGCCAAAGCTCCTACAATGAGCAGTTCTTC
TRBJ2-3,TRBV7-8,.,.,CASSTYGSPGSADTQYF,TGTGCCAGCAGCACCTATGGGAGCCCCGGTAGCGCAGATACGCAGTATTTT
TRBJ2-1,TRBV3-1/TRBV3-2,TRBD2,.,CASSQASRLAGVDNEQFF,TGTGCCAGCAGCCAAGCATCTCGACTAGCGGGAGTAGACAATGAGCAGTTCTTC
TRBJ2-7,TRBV5-4,.,.,CASSWGGRGYEQYF,TGTGCCAGCAGCTGGGGGGGCAGGGGCTACGAGCAGTACTTC
TRBJ2-1,TRBV2,TRBD2,.,CASRETSGRPSSYNEQFF,TGTGCCAGCAGGGAGACTAGCGGGAGGCCGAGCTCCTACAATGAGCAGTTCTTC
TRBJ1-2,TRBV5-1,.,.,CASRSGVPSNYGYTF,TGCGCCAGCAGATCGGGAGTGCCCTCTAACTATGGCTACACCTTC
TRBJ2-7,TRBV6-6,.,.,CASRAFPGVEQYF,TGTGCCAGCAGAGCATTCCCAGGGGTCGAGCAGTACTTC
TRBJ2-2,TRBV1,.,.,CTSSPNVQPRFKWDTNTGELFF,TGCACCAGCAGCCCGAATGTCCAGCCAAGGTTTAAGTGGGACACGAACACCGGGGAGCTGTTTTTT